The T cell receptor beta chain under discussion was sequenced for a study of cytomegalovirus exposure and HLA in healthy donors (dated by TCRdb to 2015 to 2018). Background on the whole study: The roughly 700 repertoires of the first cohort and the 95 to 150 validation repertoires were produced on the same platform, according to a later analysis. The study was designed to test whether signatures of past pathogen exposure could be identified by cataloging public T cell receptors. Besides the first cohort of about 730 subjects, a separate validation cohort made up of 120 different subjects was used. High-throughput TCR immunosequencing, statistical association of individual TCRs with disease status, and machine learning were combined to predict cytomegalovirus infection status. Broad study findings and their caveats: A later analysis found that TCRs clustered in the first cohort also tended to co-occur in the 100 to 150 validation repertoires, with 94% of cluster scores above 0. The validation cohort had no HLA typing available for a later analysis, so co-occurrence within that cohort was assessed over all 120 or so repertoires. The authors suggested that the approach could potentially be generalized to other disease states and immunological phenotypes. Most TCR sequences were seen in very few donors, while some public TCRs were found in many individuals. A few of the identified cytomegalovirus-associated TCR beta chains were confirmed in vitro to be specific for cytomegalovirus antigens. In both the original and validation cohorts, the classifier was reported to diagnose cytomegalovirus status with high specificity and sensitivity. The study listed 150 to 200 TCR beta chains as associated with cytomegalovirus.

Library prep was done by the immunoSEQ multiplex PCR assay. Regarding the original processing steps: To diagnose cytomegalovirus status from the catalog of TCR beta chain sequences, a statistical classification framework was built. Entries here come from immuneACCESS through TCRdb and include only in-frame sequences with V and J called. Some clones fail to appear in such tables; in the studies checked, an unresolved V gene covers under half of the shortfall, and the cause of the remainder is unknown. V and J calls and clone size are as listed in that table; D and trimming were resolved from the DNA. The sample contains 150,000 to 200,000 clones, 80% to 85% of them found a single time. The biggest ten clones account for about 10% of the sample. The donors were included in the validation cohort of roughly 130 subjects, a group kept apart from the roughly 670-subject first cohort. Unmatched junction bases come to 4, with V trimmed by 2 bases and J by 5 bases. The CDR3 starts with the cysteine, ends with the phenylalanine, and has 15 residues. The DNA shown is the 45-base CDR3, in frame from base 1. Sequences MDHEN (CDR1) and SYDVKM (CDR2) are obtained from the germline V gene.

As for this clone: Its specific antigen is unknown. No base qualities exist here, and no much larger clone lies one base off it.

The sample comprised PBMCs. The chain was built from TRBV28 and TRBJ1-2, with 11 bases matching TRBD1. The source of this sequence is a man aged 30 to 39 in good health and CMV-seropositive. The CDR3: CASSLGQGAWYGYTF. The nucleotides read TGTGCCAGCAGTTTAGGACAGGGGGCATGGTATGGCTACACCTTC.